These 13 T cell receptor beta chains share one sample of origin, sequenced in a study of radiotherapy plus CTLA-4 blockade in lung cancer. Repertoires were generated with immunoSEQ multiplex PCR, while TCRdb's copy carries only in-frame clones and drops some. The table records some 110,000 clones, roughly 86% of them present only once. The sample was peripheral blood, taken from a patient treated with radiotherapy plus ipilimumab. Receptors originate from a human donor with non-small cell lung cancer that progressed on radiotherapy plus ipilimumab. Some clones in this sample may be carry-over from other donors' samples.

The sample holds one count of this clone. This chain links TRBV6-1 with TRBJ2-3, with TRBD2 matching over 8 bases. Trimming cost V 4 bases and J 2 bases; bases outside gene matches: 2. This CDR3 has 14 residues. Germline-derived CDR1 and CDR2 are MNHNS and SASEGT. CDR3 region: CASSVLADTDTQYF. CDR3 sequence (DNA): TGTGCCAGCAGTGTACTAGCGGACACAGATACGCAGTATTTT.

The CDR3 region has the DNA TGTGCCAGCTCACCACCGGGACAGGGGGGGAAGCCCCAGCATTTT. Amino acids: CASSPPGQGGKPQHF. This chain joins TRBV18 and TRBJ1-5, with TRBD1 matching over 11 bases. This CDR3 is 15 amino acids long. Trimming took 0 bases from V and 8 from J; bases not matched to a gene: 3. Germline V gives CDR1 KGHSH, CDR2 LQKENI.

This sequence joins TRBV6-6 and TRBJ2-5; the match to TRBD2 covers 7 bases. The V gene's germline CDR1 is MNHNY and CDR2 SVGAGI (reference sequence). Unmatched junction bases numbered 12, after V lost 6 bases and J lost 5 bases. The CDR3 contains 15 residues. The CDR3 is CASRSVRAGTETQYF. CDR3 coding DNA: TGTGCCAGCAGATCCGTCAGAGCGGGGACGGAGACCCAGTACTTC.

This chain links TRBV7-3 with TRBJ2-1; the D is unclear. From germline, CDR1 is SGHTA and CDR2 FQGTGA. This CDR3 has 14 residues. The V end lost 2 bases, the J end lost 8 bases, and 13 bases lay between the germline ends. The CDR3 loop is CASSLVLASDEQFF. Here the CDR3 DNA reads TGTGCCAGCAGCTTAGTACTCGCGAGCGATGAGCAGTTCTTC. The full variable domain, in which reference TRBV7-3 and TRBJ2-1 provide the parts outside the CDR3, is GAGVSQTPSNKVTEKGKYVELRCDPISGHTALYWYRQSLGQGPEFLIYFQGTGAADDSGLPNDRFFAVRPEGSVSTLKIQRTERGDSAVYLCASSLVLASDEQFFGPGTRLTVL.

The chain uses TRBV9 and TRBJ1-1; D may be TRBD1 (5 bases). This CDR3 contains 15 residues. V was pared by 4 bases and J by 4 bases, with 17 bases between. The germline gives CDR1 SGDLS, CDR2 YYNGEE. The CDR3 sequence: CASSTIGAGITEAFF. Here the CDR3 DNA reads TGTGCCAGCAGCACCATTGGGGCGGGGATCACTGAAGCTTTCTTT.

The chain recombines TRBV5-1 with TRBJ1-4; 8 bases align to TRBD1. J gave up 3 bases and V 2 bases, and 6 bases lay outside the gene matches. Germline-derived CDR1 and CDR2 are SGHRS and YFSETQ. This CDR3 has 16 amino acids. In DNA form, the CDR3 reads TGCGCCAGCAGCTTAGGTGGACAGGGTGCTAATGAAAAACTGTTTTTT. Protein sequence: CASSLGGQGANEKLFF.

The chain links TRBV2 to TRBJ1-3; possibly TRBD1 for D (5 bases). Germline CDR1 and CDR2: SNHLY and FYNNEI. CDR3 length: 14 amino acids. V was trimmed by 7 bases and J by 0 bases, leaving 10 bases between them. CDR3 DNA: TGTGCCAGCACGACGCAGGGCTCTGGAAACACCATATATTTT. It encodes CASTTQGSGNTIYF.

The chain couples TRBV2 to TRBJ1-1; perhaps TRBD1 as D (6 bases). V lost 9 bases to trimming and J lost 14 bases, with 16 bases between them. The CDR3 runs to 10 residues. From germline, CDR1 is SNHLY and CDR2 FYNNEI. CDR3 in amino acids: CARLGHLRFF. The CDR3 nucleotides are TGTGCCAGACTGGGACATTTAAGATTCTTT.

The rearrangement links TRBV29-1 to TRBJ2-7; possibly TRBD1 for D (5 bases). Looked up from germline, CDR1 is SQVTM and CDR2 is ANQGSEA. Trimming took off 1 base at V and 2 bases at J, with 9 bases between the two ends. There are 13 residues in the CDR3. The CDR3 DNA sequence: TGCAGCGTTGAAGGTCAGGGCCCCTACGAGCAGTACTTC. Its translation: CSVEGQGPYEQYF.

The rearrangement uses TRBV11-2 and TRBJ2-6; no clear D gene. The germline V and J ends were trimmed by 5 bases and 0 bases, with 8 bases remaining between them. The germline gives CDR1 SGHAT, CDR2 FQNNGV. The CDR3 length is 15 residues. The CDR3 region has the DNA TGTGCCAGCAGCGCTCAAGTCTCTGGGGCCAACGTCCTGACTTTC. Translating it yields CASSAQVSGANVLTF. The variable domain in full, with the rest retrieved from reference TRBV11-2 and TRBJ2-6, is EAGVAQSPRYKIIEKRQSVAFWCNPISGHATLYWYQQILGQGPKLLIQFQNNGVVDDSQLPKDRFSAERLKGVDSTLKIQPAKLEDSAVYLCASSAQVSGANVLTFGAGSRLTVL.

This clone appeared a few times. It may be a read error: a sequence one base away is much more abundant. The chain carries TRBV7-9 and TRBJ2-7; D unresolved. The ends were cut back, 1 base at V and 2 bases at J, with 3 bases in the middle. The CDR3 is 12 amino acids. The germline CDR1 and CDR2 sequences are SEHNR and FQNEAQ (reference sequence). CDR3 region: CASSLETYEQYF. The CDR3 DNA reads as TGTGCCAGCAGCTTAGAGACCTACGAGCAGTACTTC. Using reference TRBV7-9 and TRBJ2-7 for the parts outside the CDR3, the full variable domain is DTGVSQNPRHKITKRGQNVTFRCDPISEHNRLYWYRQTLGQGPEFLTYFQNEAQLEKSRLLSDRFSAERPKGSFSTLEIQRTEQGDSAMYLCASSLETYEQYFGPGTRLTVT.

The CDR3 region has the DNA TGTGCCAGCAGGATACCAGGGGGGCCTAGCACAGATACGCAGTATTTT. Residues: CASRIPGGPSTDTQYF. The chain has TRBV5-8 and TRBJ2-3; maybe TRBD1 (7 bases). This CDR3 spans 16 amino acids. V shed 5 bases and J shed 0 bases, with 16 bases lying between them. Looked up from germline, CDR1 is SGHTS and CDR2 is YDEGEE. The variable domain in full, with the rest retrieved from reference TRBV5-8 and TRBJ2-3, is EAGVTQSPTHLIKTRGQQATLRCSPISGHTSVYWYQQALGLGLQFLLWYDEGEERNRGNFPPRFSGRQFPNYSSELNVNALELEDSALYLCASRIPGGPSTDTQYFGPGTRLTVL.

The rearrangement joins TRBV5-4 to TRBJ1-1, with a tentative D call TRBD1 (6 bases). The CDR3 spans 13 residues. Trimming pared 6 bases from V and 7 bases from J, leaving 16 bases between. Germline V gene lookup returns CDR1 SGHNT and CDR2 YYREEE (reference sequence). As DNA, the CDR3 is TGTGCCAGCATCCCGAAGGGGGGCGTTGAAGCTTTCTTT. It specifies CASIPKGGVEAFF.